A selection of T cell receptor beta chains follows, all from one sample in a study of T-cell memory formation after mild COVID-19. In TCRdb, the 5' RACE reads were re-called with MiXCR into one record per CDR3 protein. This table holds around 410,000 distinct CDR3 sequences, around 22% found once. Sequenced input: PBMCs or a T cell subset sorted from them (not recorded which). All receptors come from an adult woman who had mild COVID-19 (a few samples of this study predate the infection). Cell type and time point are not known. CDR3s include the opening cysteine and the closing phenylalanine or tryptophan. The order of the fields is CDR3 length, D gene, J gene, clone size, V gene, CDR3 DNA, CDR3 protein. A D gene is named only where the DNA matches it firmly. Rows may omit the clone size; those that give it use once, few, many or a size class.

15 | TRBD1 | TRBJ2-7 | few | TRBV10-3 | TGTGCCATCAGTGAGTCCGGGACAGGTCTCTACGAGCAGTACTTC | CAISESGTGLYEQYF
18 | TRBD1 | TRBJ2-6 | - | TRBV9 | TGTGCCAGCAGCGCCCGGGACAGGGGGATTTCTGGGGCCAACGTCCTGACTTTC | CASSARDRGISGANVLTF
14 | TRBD1 | TRBJ1-4 | - | TRBV9 | TGTGCCAGCAGCCGGGGACAGACTAATGAAAAACTGTTTTTT | CASSRGQTNEKLFF
15 | - | TRBJ2-3 | few | TRBV4-1 | TGCGCCAGCAGCCAAGGAAACCCTCGCACAGATACGCAGTATTTT | CASSQGNPRTDTQYF
15 | - | TRBJ2-1 | - | TRBV5-1 | TGCGCCAGCAGCTTGGAGGGTCTAAGAGGTAATGAGCAGTTCTTC | CASSLEGLRGNEQFF
14 | TRBD1 | TRBJ2-4 | - | TRBV9 | TGTGCCAGCAGCGTAGTAGGGCAGGGGGACATTCAGTACTTC | CASSVVGQGDIQYF
14 | - | TRBJ1-5 | few | TRBV12-5 | TGTGCTAGTGGTTTGGAATGGGGGAATGCGCCCCAGCATTTT | CASGLEWGNAPQHF
12 | - | TRBJ2-7 | - | TRBV7-2 | TGTGCCAGCAGAGTAAGAATAGGCGAGCAGTACTTC | CASRVRIGEQYF
16 | - | TRBJ1-3 | few | TRBV7-6 | TGTGCCAGCAGTCCAGACAGCCTCTACTCTGGAAACACCATATATTTT | CASSPDSLYSGNTIYF
17 | TRBD1 | TRBJ2-6 | few | TRBV5-1 | TGCGCCAGCACTCCGGGACAGGGGGCGGCTGGGGCCAACGTCCTGACTTTC | CASTPGQGAAGANVLTF
16 | - | TRBJ1-1 | few | TRBV9 | TGTGCCAGCAGCGCAGGGACATTAAGTAGGAACACTGAAGCTTTCTTT | CASSAGTLSRNTEAFF
16 | - | TRBJ1-6 | - | TRBV7-2 | TGTGCCAGCAGCTCCCATAGTACCCCCTATAATTCACCCCTCCACTTT | CASSSHSTPYNSPLHF
13 | - | TRBJ2-4 | few | TRBV6-5 | TGTGCCAGCAGCCGACTTTTGAGGGACATTCAGTACTTC | CASSRLLRDIQYF
15 | - | TRBJ2-7 | - | TRBV4-1 | TGCGCCAGCAGCGCGGCAGGTGACCCTTCCTACGAGCAGTACTTC | CASSAAGDPSYEQYF
13 | TRBD1 | TRBJ2-5 | once | TRBV9 | TGTGCCAGCAGCTACGGGACAGCCAAGAACCAGTACTTC | CASSYGTAKNQYF
15 | TRBD1 | TRBJ2-2 | - | TRBV12-3/TRBV12-4 | TGTGCCAGCAGTACAGGGGGATTGAACACCGGGGAGCTGTTTTTT | CASSTGGLNTGELFF
15 | - | TRBJ2-6 | - | TRBV7-8 | TGTGCCAGCAGCGACCAGGGATATGGGGCCAACGTCCTGACTTTC | CASSDQGYGANVLTF
15 | - | TRBJ2-7 | - | TRBV6-5 | TGTGCCAGCAGTTACGTTGGGACGTCAGGCGACGAGCAGTACTTC | CASSYVGTSGDEQYF
17 | - | TRBJ1-3 | - | TRBV30 | TGTGCCTGGAGTGCTGGAATCCGCACTGTCTCTGGAAACACCATATATTTT | CAWSAGIRTVSGNTIYF
15 | TRBD1 | TRBJ1-1 | - | TRBV27 | TGTGCCAGCAGTCCGGGACAGTACCAGATCACTGAAGCTTTCTTT | CASSPGQYQITEAFF
13 | - | TRBJ1-5 | - | TRBV3-1 | TGTGCCAGCAGCCAAATTTTAAATCAGCCCCAGCATTTT | CASSQILNQPQHF
15 | - | TRBJ2-7 | few | TRBV12-3/TRBV12-4 | TGTGCCAGCAGCCCCCAAAGATGGCGGGGAGGAGAGCAGTACTTC | CASSPQRWRGGEQYF
15 | - | TRBJ2-3 | - | TRBV12-3/TRBV12-4 | TGTGCCAGCAGTTTGATTAGGGTTGCGGCAGATACGCAGTATTTT | CASSLIRVAADTQYF
14 | - | TRBJ1-4 | - | TRBV12-3/TRBV12-4 | TGTGCCAGCAGTTTACCAGGGGCGGATGAAAAACTGTTTTTT | CASSLPGADEKLFF
14 | - | TRBJ2-3 | - | TRBV10-3 | TGTGCCATCAGCGAGCGACAGATCACAGATACGCAGTATTTT | CAISERQITDTQYF
16 | TRBD1 | TRBJ1-2 | few | TRBV4-1 | TGCGCCAGCAGCCAACGGACAGGGGGCTTGGGCTATGGCTACACCTTC | CASSQRTGGLGYGYTF
13 | - | TRBJ2-4 | - | TRBV20-1 | TGCAGCCTATCGGGGTCAGCCAAAAACATTCAGTACTTC | CSLSGSAKNIQYF
13 | - | TRBJ1-1 | - | TRBV7-3 | TGTGCCAGCAGTAAGGGGGTCGACACTGAAGCTTTCTTT | CASSKGVDTEAFF
19 | - | TRBJ2-7 | many | TRBV27 | TGTGCCAGCAGTCGTAAAGGACCCGGGACATCTTTGAGCTCCTACGAGCAGTACTTC | CASSRKGPGTSLSSYEQYF
14 | - | TRBJ2-7 | - | TRBV5-5 | TGTGCCAGCAGCTTGCCCCACAGCTCCTACGAGCAGTACTTC | CASSLPHSSYEQYF
13 | TRBD1 | TRBJ2-1 | few | TRBV12-3/TRBV12-4 | TGTGCCAGCAGTCCCCCCGACAGGGATGAGCAGTTCTTC | CASSPPDRDEQFF
14 | TRBD1 | TRBJ1-1 | - | TRBV18 | TGTGCCAGCGTTCCGGGACAGGGAGGCACTGAAGCTTTCTTT | CASVPGQGGTEAFF
16 | TRBD2 | TRBJ2-2 | few | TRBV5-1 | TGCGCCAGCAGCTTGACTAGCGGGAGATATACCGGGGAGCTGTTTTTT | CASSLTSGRYTGELFF
15 | - | TRBJ1-6 | - | TRBV19 | TGTGCCAGTAGGGTATTCCGGAACTATAATTCACCCCTCCACTTT | CASRVFRNYNSPLHF
15 | - | TRBJ2-3 | - | TRBV7-2 | TGTGCCAGCAGCTCTCCTCGGACAGCCACAGATACGCAGTATTTT | CASSSPRTATDTQYF
14 | - | TRBJ2-5 | - | TRBV7-2 | TGTGCCAGCAGCCAAAGACGGGGGCAAGAGACCCAGTACTTC | CASSQRRGQETQYF
15 | - | TRBJ2-7 | few | TRBV6-6 | TGTGCCAGCAGTTACTCGTTGGGGTGGTCCTACGAGCAGTACTTC | CASSYSLGWSYEQYF
15 | TRBD1 | TRBJ1-2 | - | TRBV5-1 | TGCGCCAGCAGCTTCTCCGGGACAGGAACCTATGGCTACACCTTC | CASSFSGTGTYGYTF
13 | TRBD2 | TRBJ2-7 | medium-sized | TRBV5-4 | TGTGCCTCCGGGACTAGCGGGACGATCGAGCAGTACTTC | CASGTSGTIEQYF
14 | - | TRBJ2-4 | - | TRBV5-1 | TGCGCCAGCAGCGGCGGGACCTCCAAAAACATTCAGTACTTC | CASSGGTSKNIQYF
15 | TRBD1 | TRBJ2-2 | few | TRBV5-1 | TGCGCCAGCAGGAAAGGGGGCCCAAACACCGGGGAGCTGTTTTTT | CASRKGGPNTGELFF
15 | TRBD1 | TRBJ1-2 | few | TRBV12-5 | TGTGCTAGTGGTTTGGTAGGAGGGGGCGCAGGAGGCTACACCTTC | CASGLVGGGAGGYTF
16 | - | TRBJ2-5 | many | TRBV7-9 | TGTGCCAGCAGGCCAACCTTTTCCAGGGAGTGGGAGACCCAGTACTTC | CASRPTFSREWETQYF
15 | TRBD1 | TRBJ1-1 | few | TRBV7-2 | TGTGCCAGCAGCTTAGGTGGATCAGGGGGTACCCCAGCTTTCTTT | CASSLGGSGGTPAFF
16 | - | TRBJ2-1 | - | TRBV6-5 | TGTGCCAGCAGTGACCAAGGTAGCAGGATGAGCAATGAGCAGTTCTTC | CASSDQGSRMSNEQFF
14 | - | TRBJ1-1 | once | TRBV6-5 | TGTGCCAGCAGTCCCAGGGACCCCAGGGGTGAAGCTTTCTTT | CASSPRDPRGEAFF
13 | - | TRBJ2-1 | - | TRBV6-6 | TGTGCCAGCAGTTACCCGGACAGTTTAGAGCAGTTCTTC | CASSYPDSLEQFF
16 | TRBD2 | TRBJ2-5 | - | TRBV24-1 | TGTGCCACCAGTGAAACCACGGGGGGGGGTTCGGAGACCCAGTACTTC | CATSETTGGGSETQYF
16 | TRBD1 | TRBJ2-7 | many | TRBV12-3/TRBV12-4 | TGTGCCAGCAGTTTAGCGCTGAGGACAGGGACCTACGAGCAGTACTTC | CASSLALRTGTYEQYF
13 | - | TRBJ1-1 | many | TRBV5-1 | TGCGCCAGCAGCTTGGGGACAGCCACTGAAGCTTTCTTT | CASSLGTATEAFF
12 | - | TRBJ2-5 | - | TRBV20-1 | TGCAGTGCTAGTGTGGGGCTCGAGACCCAGTACTTC | CSASVGLETQYF
13 | - | TRBJ1-2 | - | TRBV6-5 | TGTGCCAGCAGTTACAAGCCGGCAGGAGGCAGCACCTTC | CASSYKPAGGSTF
17 | TRBD1 | TRBJ1-6 | few | TRBV6-5 | TGTGCCAGCAGTTACTCCACCCGGACAGGGGGAAATTCACCCCTCCACTTT | CASSYSTRTGGNSPLHF
14 | TRBD2 | TRBJ2-1 | few | TRBV12-3/TRBV12-4 | TGTGCCAGCAGTCCGACTAGCGGCGACAATGAGCAGTTCTTC | CASSPTSGDNEQFF
14 | - | TRBJ1-1 | - | TRBV20-1 | TGCAGTGCTAAAGAGGGTCACATGAACACTGAAGCTTTCTTT | CSAKEGHMNTEAFF